This entry features one T cell receptor (beta chain) sequence. Losses at the gene ends were 2 bases for V and 0 bases for J; bases not matched to a gene: 21. The CDR3 has 22 amino acids. Germline-derived CDR1 and CDR2 are KGHSH and LQKENI. Sequencing used immunoSEQ multiplex PCR; TCRdb keeps in-frame clones, though not all of them. The profile shows 200,000 to 300,000 clones, 88% of them singletons. The data stem from a study of blood T cell repertoires in COVID-19. The overall study: Sites in the United States, Italy and Spain provided acute and convalescent COVID-19 samples. T cells, B-cell-depleted T cells, or PBMCs supplied cDNA or gDNA.

The receptor's source is a man between 60 and 75 years old who had recovered from COVID-19. The V call is TRBV18, the J call TRBJ2-1; 8 bases line up with TRBD2. Material for sequencing was peripheral blood. The CDR3 DNA reads TGTGCCAGCTCACCAGCGGGAGGAGCACTAGCGGTGGGGGAAGTCTCCTACAATGAGCAGTTCTTC. Translated: CASSPAGGALAVGEVSYNEQFF.